This entry is about one T cell receptor beta chain. Its target is unknown. Germline V gene lookup returns CDR1 LGHNA and CDR2 YNFKEQ. The CDR3 consists of 17 residues. J gave up 0 bases and V 3 bases, and 3 bases lay outside the gene matches. The sample comes from a study of cytomegalovirus exposure and HLA in healthy donors. General observations from the study: An Asian-associated ancestry cluster reportedly showed fewer N-insertions than the roughly 700-donor mean in a later analysis. The study designated 150 or so TCR beta chains cytomegalovirus-associated. Some V segments could not be told apart, so they were left out, TRBV6-2 and TRBV6-3 among them.

The PCR was carried out with 60 Vbeta primers and 13 Jbeta primers. Some clones are missing from TCRdb's copy, which holds only in-frame ones; the method was immunoSEQ multiplex PCR. The data show some 130,000 clones, roughly 80% seen once. This chain joins TRBV4-2 and TRBJ2-6, with 9 nucleotides matching TRBD2. The specimen was PBMCs. The source is a boy aged 5-17 years in good health and CMV-seronegative. CDR3 loop: CASSQREGPSGANVLTF. CDR3 nucleotides: TGTGCCAGCAGCCAGCGGGAGGGCCCCTCTGGGGCCAACGTCCTGACTTTC.